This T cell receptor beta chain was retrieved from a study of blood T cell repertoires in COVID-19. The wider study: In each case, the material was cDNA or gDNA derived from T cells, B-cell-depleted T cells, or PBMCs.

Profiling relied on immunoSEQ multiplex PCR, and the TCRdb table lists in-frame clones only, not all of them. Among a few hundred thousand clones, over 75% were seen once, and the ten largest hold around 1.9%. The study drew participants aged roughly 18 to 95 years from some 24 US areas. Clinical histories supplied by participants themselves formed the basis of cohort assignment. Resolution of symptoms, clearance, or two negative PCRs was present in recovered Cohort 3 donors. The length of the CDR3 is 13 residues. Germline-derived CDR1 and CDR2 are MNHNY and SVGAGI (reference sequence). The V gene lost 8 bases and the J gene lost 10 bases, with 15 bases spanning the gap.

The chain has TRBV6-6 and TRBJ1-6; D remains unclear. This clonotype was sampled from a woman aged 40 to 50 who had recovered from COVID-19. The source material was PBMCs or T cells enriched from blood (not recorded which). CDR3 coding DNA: TGTGCCAGCGATGGTGGAGGGAAATCACCCCTCCACTTT. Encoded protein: CASDGGGKSPLHF.